These 20 T cell receptor beta chains originate from one sample sequenced in a study of Tregs in tolerant kidney transplant recipients. The protocol was immunoSEQ multiplex PCR, while the TCRdb copy is restricted to in-frame clones and leaves out a portion. The sample holds 70,000 to 95,000 clones, around 90% seen once. Here the sequenced sample was Tregs from blood, taken before the transplant. The receptors originated from a human donor who received a combined kidney and bone marrow transplant.

The V call is TRBV2, the J call TRBJ2-7, with TRBD1 identical over 11 bases. Trimming cost V 6 bases and J 4 bases; bases outside gene matches: 8. CDR1 and CDR2 from the germline V gene are SNHLY and FYNNEI. The CDR3 runs 15 residues. The CDR3 sequence is CASSPGQGASYEQYF. CDR3 nucleotide sequence: TGTGCCAGCAGCCCCGGACAGGGGGCATCATACGAGCAGTACTTC.

The genes are TRBV14 and TRBJ2-2; TRBD2 agrees at 8 bases. The CDR3 contains 14 residues. CDR1 is SGHDN and CDR2 is FVKESK in the germline V gene. With 4 bases clipped from V and 6 bases from J, the junction kept 4 bases outside the gene matches. The CDR3 loop is CASSPRGDSGELFF. The CDR3 DNA follows: TGTGCCAGCAGCCCGCGGGGGGATTCCGGGGAGCTGTTTTTT.

The chain recombines TRBV6-5 with TRBJ2-2; D is possibly TRBD1 (6 bases). The germline V gene has CDR1 MNHEY and CDR2 SVGAGI. The CDR3 length is 11 residues. The germline V and J ends were trimmed by 7 bases and 9 bases, with 9 bases remaining between them. The CDR3 loop is CASKGVRELFF. The CDR3 DNA sequence: TGTGCCAGCAAGGGGGTCCGGGAGCTGTTTTTT.

The chain recombines TRBV27 with TRBJ1-4; 7 bases map to TRBD1. The CDR3 totals 14 residues. Germline CDR1 and CDR2: MNHEY and SMNVEV (reference sequence). The junction had 3 bases not matched to a gene; V was cut back by 4 bases and J by 4 bases. The CDR3 DNA is TGTGCCAGCAGTTGGACAGGCCTTAATGAAAAACTGTTTTTT. Translation: CASSWTGLNEKLFF.

The chain couples TRBV28 to TRBJ2-3, with no clear D. V dropped 2 bases and J dropped 7 bases, with 7 bases sitting between them. Per germline, CDR1 MDHEN and CDR2 SYDVKM. The CDR3 spans 12 residues. CDR3 nucleotide sequence: TGTGCCAGCAGTTTAGATGTCAATACGCAGTATTTT. Encoded protein: CASSLDVNTQYF. Combining the CDR3 with reference TRBV28 and TRBJ2-3 gives the whole variable domain DVKVTQSSRYLVKRTGEKVFLECVQDMDHENMFWYRQDPGLGLRLIYFSYDVKMKEKGDIPEGYSVSREKKERFSLILESASTNQTSMYLCASSLDVNTQYFGPGTRLTVL.

This clone was observed a handful of times. The chain carries TRBV4-1 and TRBJ2-7, with TRBD2 matching over 8 bases. Germline assignment: CDR1 MGHRA and CDR2 YSYEKL. V gave up 3 bases and J gave up 2 bases; unmatched junction bases: 6. This CDR3 has 15 amino acids. CDR3 region: CASSHAGGGTYEQYF. The CDR3 DNA reads TGCGCCAGCAGCCACGCCGGGGGGGGGACCTACGAGCAGTACTTC.

The chain is built from TRBV30 and TRBJ2-1, with 11 nucleotides matching TRBD2. Germline-derived CDR1 and CDR2 are GTSNPN and SVGIG (reference sequence). The trim removed 5 bases at V and 7 bases at J, leaving 7 bases unmatched. This CDR3 has 14 amino acids. In DNA form, the CDR3 reads TGTGCCTGGGCTGTTAGCGGGAGGGGGAATGAGCAGTTCTTC. Its protein product is CAWAVSGRGNEQFF.

The CDR3 here is CASSATAGVGGYGYTF. DNA of the CDR3: TGTGCCAGCAGCGCCACCGCCGGGGTAGGTGGCTATGGCTACACCTTC. The chain employs TRBV7-9 and TRBJ1-2; no clear D. The germline V gene encodes CDR1 SEHNR and CDR2 FQNEAQ (reference sequence). The CDR3 loop spans 16 amino acids. Deletions cut 5 bases from V and 4 bases from J, with 20 bases between.

The chain combines TRBV6-1 with TRBJ1-4, with D uncertain. The CDR3 totals 14 residues. The V end lost 5 bases, the J end lost 0 bases, and 7 bases lay between the germline ends. CDR1 is MNHNS, CDR2 SASEGT, per germline. CDR3 region: CASSLQSTNEKLFF. DNA of the CDR3: TGTGCCAGCAGTCTACAGTCAACTAATGAAAAACTGTTTTTT.

The CDR3: CASLGRQGLRTNQPQHF. CDR3 coding DNA: TGTGCCAGTTTGGGGCGGCAGGGACTCCGAACCAATCAGCCCCAGCATTTT. This chain connects TRBV19 to TRBJ1-5; D is perhaps TRBD1 (5 bases). This CDR3 has 17 residues. Germline V CDR1 and CDR2: LNHDA, SQIVND (reference sequence). V shed 8 bases and J shed 3 bases, with 23 bases lying between them.

The chain joins TRBV18 to TRBJ2-3, with D hard to call. This CDR3 region has 14 residues. V lost 3 bases to trimming and J lost 6 bases, with 13 bases between them. The germline CDR1 and CDR2 sequences are KGHSH and LQKENI. Here the CDR3 DNA reads TGTGCCAGCTCACCCAAACGGCTCCATGATACGCAGTATTTT. Protein product: CASSPKRLHDTQYF. Full variable domain (outside the CDR3, taken from reference TRBV18 and TRBJ2-3): NAGVMQNPRHLVRRRGQEARLRCSPMKGHSHVYWYRQLPEEGLKFMVYLQKENIIDESGMPKERFSAEFPKEGPSILRIQQVVRGDSAAYFCASSPKRLHDTQYFGPGTRLTVL.

V gene TRBV19 combines with J gene TRBJ2-5, with D possibly matching TRBD1 (6 bases). Trimming left V 5 bases short and J 3 bases short, with 13 bases between. The CDR3 has 14 residues. The germline CDR1 and CDR2 sequences are LNHDA and SQIVND (reference sequence). The CDR3 nucleotides read TGTGCCAGTAGTCAGGGGTCGGGTAAAGAGACCCAGTACTTC. Its translation is CASSQGSGKETQYF.

About this clone: The junction departs from the called germline gene at one end, perhaps through a read error. This chain links TRBV6-6 with TRBJ1-1; TRBD1 matches at 7 bases. This CDR3 is built from 15 residues. Per germline, CDR1 MNHNY and CDR2 SVGAGI (reference sequence). The CDR3 DNA follows: TGTGCCAGCAGTTCTGGACAGGCCCTGAACGCTGAAGCTTTCTTT. The encoded protein is CASSSGQALNAEAFF.

The V call is TRBV4-2, the J call TRBJ1-1; D unclear. Germline CDR1 is LGHNA and CDR2 is YNFKEQ. With 0 bases removed from V and 0 bases from J, the gap between germline ends came to 8 bases. This CDR3 has 15 amino acids. The CDR3 DNA reads as TGTGCCAGCAGCCAAGAGAAGCTTATGAACACTGAAGCTTTCTTT. Protein product: CASSQEKLMNTEAFF.

The genes are TRBV6-1 and TRBJ2-1; 7 bases align to TRBD2. There are 14 residues in the CDR3. Germline assignment: CDR1 MNHNS and CDR2 SASEGT. V shed 5 bases and J 10 bases; nucleotides not matched to a gene: 11. CDR3 nucleotide sequence: TGTGCCAGCAGTTGGACTAGGGCTATCGGAGAGCAGTTCTTC. It codes for CASSWTRAIGEQFF.

The chain has TRBV18 and TRBJ2-7; 8 bases are a match to TRBD2. The CDR3 consists of 12 residues. With 6 bases clipped from V and 4 bases from J, the junction kept 2 bases outside the gene matches. CDR1 is KGHSH and CDR2 is LQKENI in the germline V gene. In DNA, the CDR3 is TGTGCCAGCTCGCGGGGGGCGTACGAGCAGTACTTC. This codes for CASSRGAYEQYF.

This CDR3 reads CSVGGGYEQYF. The CDR3 nucleotides read TGCAGCGTTGGGGGGGGATACGAGCAGTACTTC. The chain recombines TRBV29-1 with TRBJ2-5; 7 nucleotides agree with TRBD2. The DNA end favors TRBJ2-7, so the J call may be wrong. The germline CDR1 and CDR2 sequences are SQVTM and ANQGSEA. The CDR3 consists of 11 residues.

This rearrangement joins TRBV5-4 to TRBJ2-3; unclear D gene. Germline V gene lookup returns CDR1 SGHNT and CDR2 YYREEE (reference sequence). This CDR3 comprises 16 residues. The ends were cut back, 1 base at V and 0 bases at J, with 12 bases in the middle. The CDR3 region is CASSLQFYPSTDTQYF. The CDR3 DNA sequence: TGTGCCAGCAGCTTGCAGTTTTACCCTAGCACAGATACGCAGTATTTT.

This sequence joins TRBV6-4 and TRBJ1-5; TRBD1 is a possible D gene (5 bases). CDR3 length: 15 amino acids. The germline gives CDR1 MRHNA, CDR2 SNTAGT. V gave up 2 bases and J gave up 5 bases, with 13 bases separating them. CDR3 nucleotide sequence: TGTGCCAGCAGTGACAAGAGGGGAGGTGATCAGCCCCAGCATTTT. Translated: CASSDKRGGDQPQHF.

CDR3 bases: TGTGCCAGAATCGGACAGGCGAGAACTAGCACAGATACGCAGTATTTT. Protein: CARIGQARTSTDTQYF. V and J are TRBV7-3 and TRBJ2-3, with 7 bases identical to TRBD1. V was pared by 9 bases and J by 0 bases, with 12 bases of the junction left unmatched. The CDR3 sequence is 16 residues long. The germline V gene encodes CDR1 SGHTA and CDR2 FQGTGA.